The 7 T cell receptor beta chains in this list originate from one sample, sequenced in a study of blood T cell repertoires in COVID-19. Some clones are missing from TCRdb's copy, which holds only in-frame ones; the method was immunoSEQ multiplex PCR. Of under 140,000 clones listed, roughly 91% were seen once; the top ten hold around 3.2%. What was sequenced was peripheral blood. The receptors were sampled from a woman in her 50s with acute or convalescent COVID-19.

The genes are TRBV19 and TRBJ2-7; 12 bases are a match to TRBD2. This CDR3 contains 13 residues. Germline CDR1 LNHDA, CDR2 SQIVND (reference sequence). V trimming: 6 bases; J trimming: 7 bases; junction bases outside the gene matches: 4. CDR3 bases: TGTGCCAGTAGGACTAGCGGGAGTGGTGAGCAGTACTTC. Encoded protein: CASRTSGSGEQYF.

V is TRBV10-2 and J is TRBJ2-7, with D possibly matching TRBD2 (5 bases). This CDR3 comprises 14 residues. Trimming left V 7 bases short and J 3 bases short, with 16 bases between. Looked up from germline, CDR1 is WSHSY and CDR2 is SAAADI. The CDR3 sequence is CASIGGPTGYEQYF. As DNA, the CDR3 is TGCGCCAGCATAGGCGGGCCGACGGGCTACGAGCAGTACTTC.

This clone was seen more than once but under ten times. The CDR3 region has the DNA TGTGCCAGCAGCTTAAGGCTAGCTACTAGTGAGCAGTTCTTC. Amino acids: CASSLRLATSEQFF. The V and J genes are TRBV7-2 and TRBJ2-1, with D maybe TRBD2 (5 bases). The CDR3 has 14 residues. The germline CDR1 and CDR2 sequences are SGHTA and FQGNSA. Trimming pared 2 bases from V and 9 bases from J, leaving 14 bases between. Together with reference TRBV7-2 and TRBJ2-1, the CDR3 gives the full variable domain: GAGVSQSPSNKVTEKGKDVELRCDPISGHTALYWYRQSLGQGLEFLIYFQGNSAPDKSGLPSDRFSAERTGGSVSTLTIQRTQQEDSAVYLCASSLRLATSEQFFGPGTRLTVL.

A single count supports this clone. The gene calls are TRBV14 and TRBJ2-7; TRBD2 matches at 10 bases. The CDR3 consists of 16 residues. Germline lookup yields CDR1 SGHDN and CDR2 FVKESK. V dropped 0 bases and J dropped 6; count of bases not matched to a gene: 8. CDR3 sequence reads: CASSQDPLAGDTEQYF. The CDR3 DNA follows: TGTGCCAGCAGCCAAGATCCCCTAGCGGGAGATACCGAGCAGTACTTC.

This rearrangement joins TRBV27 to TRBJ1-4; TRBD1 agrees at 7 bases. J was trimmed by 12 bases and V by 5 bases; bases with no gene match: 6. The CDR3 length is 12 residues. CDR1 and CDR2 from the germline V gene are MNHEY and SMNVEV (reference sequence). CDR3 in DNA: TGTGCCAGCAGTCAGGGGGGTACGGAACTGTTTTTT. Translating gives CASSQGGTELFF. The full variable domain, with the rest looked up from reference TRBV27 and TRBJ1-4, is EAQVTQNPRYLITVTGKKLTVTCSQNMNHEYMSWYRQDPGLGLRQIYYSMNVEVTDKGDVPEGYKVSRKEKRNFPLILESPSPNQTSLYFCASSQGGTELFFGSGTQLSVL.

V gene TRBV5-6 combines with J gene TRBJ1-1, with no clear D. The V end lost 3 bases, the J end lost 1 base, and 10 bases lay between the germline ends. The germline V gene has CDR1 SGHDT and CDR2 YYEEEE. The CDR3 loop spans 14 amino acids. The DNA of the CDR3 is TGTGCCAGCAGCTCCAGGCCCTCGAACACTGAAGCTTTCTTT. It specifies CASSSRPSNTEAFF.

The rearrangement uses TRBV6-6 and TRBJ2-3; 9 bases match TRBD1. J lost 15 bases, V lost 4 bases, and 14 bases had no gene match. This CDR3 comprises 14 residues. The germline V gene has CDR1 MNHNY and CDR2 SVGAGI (reference sequence). DNA of the CDR3: TGTGCCAGCAGTTTGGGAGACAGGGGGAAATTCAAATATTTT. Translation gives CASSLGDRGKFKYF.